This paragraph reports one TCR beta chain. The table lists this clone with a few counts. Its binding antigen is unknown. No base quality values were provided; no much bigger clone lies one nucleotide off. Libraries were built with the immunoSEQ multiplex PCR assay. A mixture of 60 forward primers for TCR Vbeta segments and 13 reverse primers for TCR Jbeta segments was used in the multiplex PCR. A multiplex PCR assay on genomic DNA amplified the CDR3 region of rearranged TCR beta genes. The amplified TCR beta libraries were sequenced on the Illumina HiSeq System as 87-base-pair reads. The study's processing was this. A later analysis counted about 80 million unique TCR beta chains across the 640 or so repertoires, and roughly 10 million of these chains were shared by at least two donors. To remove PCR and sequencing errors, raw reads were error-corrected and collapsed into unique sequences using a nearest-neighbor algorithm that merged closely related sequences. V, D and J gene segments were assigned by aligning CDR3 sequences to IMGT reference sequences. Each retained sequence needed at least a six-nucleotide match to both a V gene segment and a J gene segment. A rearrangement counted as productive if the CDR3 had no stop codons and remained in frame with V and J, and every other rearrangement counted as non-productive. CDR3 was defined according to IMGT convention as the region running from the second conserved V-encoded cysteine to the conserved J-encoded phenylalanine. In an earlier analysis of 587 of the donors, sequences lacking an unambiguous match to a single V gene segment were excluded. In an earlier analysis of several hundred of the donors, V segments were called functional above 56.7% productive rearrangements and were called segregating when the between-donor standard deviation exceeded 5%. A statistical classification framework was built for diagnosing cytomegalovirus status from the catalog of TCR beta chain sequences. V and J gene assignment, in a later analysis, came from comparing TCR nucleotide sequences with IMGT/GENE-DB human TR gene sequences. The TCRdist pipeline was used in a later analysis to assign CDR3 sequences and most-parsimonious VDJ recombination scenarios. A later analysis defined each TCR beta chain by its CDR3 amino acid sequence plus V-gene family, and excluded reads lacking a unique V-gene family. As a way to deal with suspected cross-contamination and a sequencing artifact, a later analysis dropped hundreds of nucleotide sequences that were highly shared and had low generation probability. For each public chain, a later analysis derived a clonal expansion index from normalized ranks of inferred template counts within each repertoire. A later analysis computed generation probabilities with a VDJ recombination model fitted to out-of-frame rearrangements, and checked the results against IGoR. In a later analysis, TCR-TCR, TCR-HLA and TCR-CMV co-occurrence was scored with hypergeometric tests, and a repertoire-size bias correction was applied to TCR pairs. A later analysis estimated false discovery rates by permuting HLA or CMV assignments 20 times. In a later analysis, co-occurring TCRs were grouped using DBSCAN, and TCRdist sequence similarity was added for clustering within HLA-allele-positive subsets. Repertoires with fewer than 30,000 or more than 120,000 public chains were left out of co-occurrence clustering, as were several repertoires with anomalous nucleotide sharing. What TCRdb holds here is the immuneACCESS table cut down to in-frame rearrangements. Part of the clones is not present; checked against another copy, under half of the missing clones reflect an unresolved V gene, and the others are unexplained. V and J calls and clone size are as listed in that table; D and trimming were resolved from the DNA. The sample table holds about 150,000 clones, of which 65% to 75% were seen once. The ten largest account for roughly 2.8% of the sample.

This sample stems from a study of cytomegalovirus exposure and HLA in healthy donors (dated by TCRdb to the late 2010s). Regarding the study in general: According to an earlier analysis of 550 to 750 of the donors, about 179 million T cells yielded over 90 million unique TCR beta sequences and about 300 Gb of sequence data. In a later genetic analysis, genome-wide SNP genotypes for about 65% of the 666 donors were used, and that subset was treated as a discovery cohort. Alongside the repertoire data, information on donor age, sex, ethnicity and CMV serostatus was compiled. To study patterns of TCR occurrence, a later analysis re-analyzed previously published TCR beta repertoires from around 700 donors and added high-resolution HLA genotyping. Rather than drawing on any new phenotypic data, the later analysis identified candidate immune exposures from TCR beta sequences and the way those sequences occurred across donors. The T cell repertoires of 550 to 850 subjects were profiled by immunosequencing and related to cytomegalovirus serostatus. Along with the roughly 670-subject first cohort, a separate validation cohort of roughly 110 different subjects was used. Typing coverage differed by locus: A, B, C, DRB1 and DQB1 were typed in about 629-640 donors, DQA1 in 500 to 550, DPA1 in some 600, and DPB1 in 400 to 480. To decide whether each TCR beta V gene segment behaved as functional or pseudogenic, an earlier analysis of fewer than 750 of the donors relied on high-throughput TCR beta sequencing. Four to six DR-DQ haplotypes were handled as single units for association and clustering, since linkage in the cohort was strong. The study was designed to test whether signatures of past pathogen exposure could be identified by cataloging public T cell receptors. The genetic ancestry cluster associated with self-reported Caucasian donors included about 81% of the approximately 410 genotyped donors. High-throughput TCR immunosequencing, statistical association of individual TCRs with disease status, and machine learning were combined to predict cytomegalovirus infection status. Among roughly 370 genotyped donors of the cohort, an average of about 240,000 unique TCR beta nucleotide sequences were sequenced per donor, roughly 20% of them non-productive. An early release covering 500 to 750 HLA-typed donors comprised about 320 gigabases of sequencing data and 65 million to 100 million unique TCR sequences. Every discovery cohort repertoire had been produced on one sequencing platform. Class I and class II HLA loci were covered by the typing at four-digit resolution.

The cohort consisted of more than 650 healthy bone marrow donors. Cohort members were all nominally healthy when sampled, although unrecorded immune exposures were likely present. The donor tested CMV seronegative, placing the donor among the 300 to 400 seronegative members of the cohort. Each donor provided a peripheral blood sample, and peripheral blood mononuclear cells were used for TCR beta sequencing. The Qiagen DNeasy Blood Extraction Kit was used to extract genomic DNA from the blood cell samples. The CDR3 measures 15 amino acids from cysteine to phenylalanine. Only CDR3 DNA remains: 45 bases, in frame from the first base. CDR1 and CDR2 (SGHDT, YYEEEE) derive from the germline V gene. Trimming accounts for 2 bases at V and 8 bases at J, while the number of junction bases matched to no gene is 12. What the study reported, not specific to this receptor: The earlier analysis of nearly 600 of the donors excluded roughly 16 rarely observed V segments, including chromosome 9 orphons, because counts were too low. V-gene and J-gene trimming of TCR beta chains was associated with a missense DCLRE1C variant in a later genetic analysis, and the association was replicated in an independent cohort. The 87-base-pair reads could not distinguish some IMGT-functional V segments, including TRBV6-2 and TRBV6-3, so those segments were excluded. The classifier was reported to diagnose cytomegalovirus status with high specificity and sensitivity in both the original cohort and the validation cohort. In the study, 150 to 200 TCR beta chains were listed as associated with cytomegalovirus. A few of the identified cytomegalovirus-associated TCR beta chains were confirmed in vitro to be specific for cytomegalovirus antigens. Because HLA typing was missing for some donors at each locus, association tests included only the typed subset. The authors suggested that the approach could potentially be generalized to other disease states and immunological phenotypes. Only TCR beta chains were sequenced in this cohort, and the absence of alpha or paired-chain data limited detectable features. Roughly uniform sequencing depth across donors was assumed in presence/absence analyses, although this assumption may not hold. Compared with the 666-donor mean, donors in an Asian-associated ancestry cluster had fewer N-insertions in productive TCRs, according to a later genetic analysis. A later analysis associated 15,000 to 20,000 TCR beta sequences with specific HLA alleles at a false discovery rate of 0.05. A later analysis reported that several top co-occurrence clusters appeared linked to parvovirus B19, influenza, CMV and Epstein-Barr virus. For the cohort, immune exposure information was limited to CMV serostatus. Linkage disequilibrium might explain the correlated functional status among segregating V segments, but an unknown experimental factor could not be excluded. Compared with equally common non-associated chains, HLA-associated TCR beta chains in a later analysis were more clonally expanded and had lower generation probabilities. A later analysis found that most CMV-associated TCR beta chains appeared HLA-restricted, with HLA associations seemingly driven largely by CMV exposure. Broadly in line with IMGT annotations, most TCR beta V segments showed up in productive rearrangements about 87% or about 30% of the time in an earlier analysis of roughly 590 of the donors. A cluster of highly shared sequence variants was judged likely to be a technical artifact of the sequencing pipeline. Most TCR sequences were observed very rarely across donors, whereas some public TCRs were present in many individuals. When HLA alleles, especially DR and DQ, strongly co-occurred, TCR associations were difficult to assign to individual alleles. A further reported finding was that TCR beta sequences accurately predicted the HLA-A and HLA-B alleles for most subjects in the first cohort. In a later analysis, TCR association rates were found to vary across HLA loci, with the most associated TCRs seen for DRB1 alleles and the fewest for HLA-C alleles.

The clonotype was recovered from a man younger than 35 in good health and CMV-seronegative. Sample: PBMCs. The chain employs TRBV5-6 and TRBJ1-2; 7 junctional bases match TRBD1. CDR3 sequence: CASSFGQALFRGYTF. In nucleotide form, the sequence is TGTGCCAGCAGCTTCGGACAGGCCCTCTTTCGGGGCTACACCTTC.